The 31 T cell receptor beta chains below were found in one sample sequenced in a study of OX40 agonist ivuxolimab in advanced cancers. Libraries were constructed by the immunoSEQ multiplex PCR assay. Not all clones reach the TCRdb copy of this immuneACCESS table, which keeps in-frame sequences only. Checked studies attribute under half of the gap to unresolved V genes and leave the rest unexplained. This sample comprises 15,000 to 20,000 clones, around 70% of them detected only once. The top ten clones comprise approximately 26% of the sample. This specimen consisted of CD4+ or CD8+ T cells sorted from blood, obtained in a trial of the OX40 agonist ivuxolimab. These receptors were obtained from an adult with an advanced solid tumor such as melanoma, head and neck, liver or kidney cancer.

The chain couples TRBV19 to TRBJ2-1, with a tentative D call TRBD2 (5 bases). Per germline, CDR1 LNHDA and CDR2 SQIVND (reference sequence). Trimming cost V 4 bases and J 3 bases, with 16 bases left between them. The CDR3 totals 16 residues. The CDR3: CASSNEGPGIYNEQFF. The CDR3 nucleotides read TGTGCCAGTAGTAACGAGGGCCCGGGTATCTACAATGAGCAGTTCTTC.

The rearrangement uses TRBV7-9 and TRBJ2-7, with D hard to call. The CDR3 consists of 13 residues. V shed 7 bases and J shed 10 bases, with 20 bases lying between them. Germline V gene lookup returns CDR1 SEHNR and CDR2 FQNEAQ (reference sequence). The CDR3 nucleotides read TGTGCCAGCACCCCGGGTCCTGCGGTAGAACAGTACTTC. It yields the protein CASTPGPAVEQYF.

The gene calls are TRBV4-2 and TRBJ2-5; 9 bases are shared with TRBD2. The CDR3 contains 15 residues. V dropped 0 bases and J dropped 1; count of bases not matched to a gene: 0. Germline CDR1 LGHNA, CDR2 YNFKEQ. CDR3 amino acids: CASSQEREGQETQYF. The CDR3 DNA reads TGTGCCAGCAGCCAAGAGCGGGAGGGCCAAGAGACCCAGTACTTC.

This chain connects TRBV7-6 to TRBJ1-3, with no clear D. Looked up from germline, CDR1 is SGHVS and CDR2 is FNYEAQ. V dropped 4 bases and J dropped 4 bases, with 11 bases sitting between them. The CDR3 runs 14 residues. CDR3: CASSSFVEGNTIYF. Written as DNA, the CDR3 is TGTGCCAGCAGCTCCTTTGTGGAAGGAAACACCATATATTTT.

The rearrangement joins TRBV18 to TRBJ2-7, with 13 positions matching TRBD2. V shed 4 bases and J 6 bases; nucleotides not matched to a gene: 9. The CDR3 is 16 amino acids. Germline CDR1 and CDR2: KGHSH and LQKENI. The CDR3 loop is CASSRRGLAGISEQYF. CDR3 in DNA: TGTGCCAGCTCACGTCGGGGACTAGCGGGAATCTCCGAGCAGTACTTC.

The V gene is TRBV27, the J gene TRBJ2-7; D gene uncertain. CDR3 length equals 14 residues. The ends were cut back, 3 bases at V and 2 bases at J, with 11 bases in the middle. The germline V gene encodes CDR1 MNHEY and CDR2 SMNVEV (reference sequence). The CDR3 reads CASSLGRNPYEQYF. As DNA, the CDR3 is TGTGCCAGCAGTTTGGGTCGGAACCCCTACGAGCAGTACTTC.

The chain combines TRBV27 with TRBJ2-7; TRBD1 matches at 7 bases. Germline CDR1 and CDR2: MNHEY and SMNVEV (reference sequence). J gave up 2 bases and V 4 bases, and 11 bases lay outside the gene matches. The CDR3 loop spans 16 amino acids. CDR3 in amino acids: CASSWSSGQRTYEQYF. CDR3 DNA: TGTGCCAGCAGTTGGTCATCGGGACAGAGAACCTACGAGCAGTACTTC.

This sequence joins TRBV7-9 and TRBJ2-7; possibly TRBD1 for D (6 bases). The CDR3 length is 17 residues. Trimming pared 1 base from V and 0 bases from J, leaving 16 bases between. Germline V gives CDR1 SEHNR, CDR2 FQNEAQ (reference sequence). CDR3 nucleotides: TGTGCCAGCAGCTTAGGGGCCCGGGACACTTACTCCTACGAGCAGTACTTC. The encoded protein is CASSLGARDTYSYEQYF.

This CDR3 is CATLAGGVSGANVLTF. CDR3 sequence (DNA): TGTGCTACCCTAGCAGGGGGCGTCTCTGGGGCCAACGTCCTGACTTTC. The chain combines TRBV28 with TRBJ2-6, with 8 bases that match TRBD1. The germline V gene has CDR1 MDHEN and CDR2 SYDVKM. The CDR3 is made up of 16 amino acids. Combining the CDR3 with reference TRBV28 and TRBJ2-6 gives the whole variable domain DVKVTQSSRYLVKRTGEKVFLECVQDMDHENMFWYRQDPGLGLRLIYFSYDVKMKEKGDIPEGYSVSREKKERFSLILESASTNQTSMYLCATLAGGVSGANVLTFGAGSRLTVL.

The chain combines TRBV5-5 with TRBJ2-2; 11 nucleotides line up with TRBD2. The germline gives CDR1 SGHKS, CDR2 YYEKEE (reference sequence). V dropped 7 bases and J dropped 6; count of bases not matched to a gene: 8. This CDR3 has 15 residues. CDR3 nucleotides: TGTGCCAGCCGGGCCACTAGCGGGGGCTCCGGGGAGCTGTTTTTT. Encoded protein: CASRATSGGSGELFF.

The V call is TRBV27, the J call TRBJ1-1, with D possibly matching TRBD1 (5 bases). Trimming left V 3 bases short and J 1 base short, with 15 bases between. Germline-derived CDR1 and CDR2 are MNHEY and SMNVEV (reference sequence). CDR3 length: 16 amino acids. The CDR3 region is CASSFSSGEGNTEAFF. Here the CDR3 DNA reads TGTGCCAGCAGTTTCTCCTCGGGGGAAGGGAACACTGAAGCTTTCTTT.

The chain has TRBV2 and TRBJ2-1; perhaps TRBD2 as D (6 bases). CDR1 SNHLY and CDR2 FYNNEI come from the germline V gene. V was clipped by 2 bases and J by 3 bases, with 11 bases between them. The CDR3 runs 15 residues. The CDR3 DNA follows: TGTGCCAGCAGTGAATCAGCGGGTTACTACAATGAGCAGTTCTTC. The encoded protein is CASSESAGYYNEQFF.

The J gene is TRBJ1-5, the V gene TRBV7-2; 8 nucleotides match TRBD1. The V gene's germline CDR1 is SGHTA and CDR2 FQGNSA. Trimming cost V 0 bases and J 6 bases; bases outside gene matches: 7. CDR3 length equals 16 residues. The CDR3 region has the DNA TGTGCCAGCAGCTTAGCTACAGGGGGTAGTACTCAGCCCCAGCATTTT. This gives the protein CASSLATGGSTQPQHF. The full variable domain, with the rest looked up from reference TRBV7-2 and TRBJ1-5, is GAGVSQSPSNKVTEKGKDVELRCDPISGHTALYWYRQSLGQGLEFLIYFQGNSAPDKSGLPSDRFSAERTGGSVSTLTIQRTQQEDSAVYLCASSLATGGSTQPQHFGDGTRLSIL.

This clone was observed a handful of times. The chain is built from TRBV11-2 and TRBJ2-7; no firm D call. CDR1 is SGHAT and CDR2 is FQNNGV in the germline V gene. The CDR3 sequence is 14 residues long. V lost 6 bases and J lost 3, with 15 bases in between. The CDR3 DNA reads TGTGCCAGCAGGGCCCTTGGCCCATTCTACGAGCAGTACTTC. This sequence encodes CASRALGPFYEQYF.

In DNA form, the CDR3 reads TGTGCCAGCAGCAATGACAGGGACGGCACAGATACGCAGTATTTT. It codes for CASSNDRDGTDTQYF. The chain employs TRBV9 and TRBJ2-3; TRBD1 aligns across 7 bases. V gave up 4 bases and J gave up 1 base; unmatched junction bases: 6. Germline V gene data show CDR1 as SGDLS and CDR2 as YYNGEE. The CDR3 spans 15 residues.

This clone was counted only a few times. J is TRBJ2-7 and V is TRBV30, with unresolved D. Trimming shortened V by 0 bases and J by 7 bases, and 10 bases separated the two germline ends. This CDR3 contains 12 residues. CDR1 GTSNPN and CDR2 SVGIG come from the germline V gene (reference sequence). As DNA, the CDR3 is TGTGCCTGGAGTGTAGGTGGGGTGGAGCAGTACTTC. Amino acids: CAWSVGGVEQYF.

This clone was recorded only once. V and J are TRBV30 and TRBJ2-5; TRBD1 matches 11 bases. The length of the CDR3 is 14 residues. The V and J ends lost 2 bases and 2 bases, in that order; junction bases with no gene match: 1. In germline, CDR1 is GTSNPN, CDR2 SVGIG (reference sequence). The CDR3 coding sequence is TGTGCCTGGAGTCGGGACAGGGGGCAAGAGACCCAGTACTTC. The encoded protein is CAWSRDRGQETQYF.

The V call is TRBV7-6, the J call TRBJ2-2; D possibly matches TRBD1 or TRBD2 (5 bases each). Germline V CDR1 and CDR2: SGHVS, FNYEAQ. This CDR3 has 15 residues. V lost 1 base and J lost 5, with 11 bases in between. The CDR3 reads CASSLGGRGTGELFF. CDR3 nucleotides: TGTGCCAGCAGCTTAGGGGGGAGAGGAACCGGGGAGCTGTTTTTT.

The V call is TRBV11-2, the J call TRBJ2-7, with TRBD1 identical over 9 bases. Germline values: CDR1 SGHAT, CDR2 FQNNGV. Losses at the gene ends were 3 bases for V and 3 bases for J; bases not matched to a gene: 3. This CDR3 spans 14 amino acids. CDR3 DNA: TGTGCCAGCAGCTTTGGGACAGGGAACTACGAGCAGTACTTC. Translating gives CASSFGTGNYEQYF.

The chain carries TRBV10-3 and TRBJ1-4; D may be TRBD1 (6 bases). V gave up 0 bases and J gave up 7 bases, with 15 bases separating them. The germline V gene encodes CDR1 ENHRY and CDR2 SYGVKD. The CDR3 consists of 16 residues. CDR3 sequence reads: CAISESTGAPLEKLFF. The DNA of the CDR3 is TGTGCCATCAGTGAGTCGACGGGGGCCCCCCTTGAAAAACTGTTTTTT.

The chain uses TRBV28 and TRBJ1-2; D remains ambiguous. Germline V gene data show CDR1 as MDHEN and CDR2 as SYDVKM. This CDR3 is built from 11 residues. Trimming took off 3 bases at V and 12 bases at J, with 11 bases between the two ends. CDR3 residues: CASSFRRDHTF. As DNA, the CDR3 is TGTGCCAGCAGTTTTAGGAGAGACCACACCTTC.

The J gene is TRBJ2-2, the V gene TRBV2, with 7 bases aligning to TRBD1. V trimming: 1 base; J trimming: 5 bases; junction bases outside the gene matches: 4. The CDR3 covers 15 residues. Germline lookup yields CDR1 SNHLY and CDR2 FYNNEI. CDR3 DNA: TGTGCCAGCAGTGAAGGACAGGGCAGGACCGGGGAGCTGTTTTTT. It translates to CASSEGQGRTGELFF.

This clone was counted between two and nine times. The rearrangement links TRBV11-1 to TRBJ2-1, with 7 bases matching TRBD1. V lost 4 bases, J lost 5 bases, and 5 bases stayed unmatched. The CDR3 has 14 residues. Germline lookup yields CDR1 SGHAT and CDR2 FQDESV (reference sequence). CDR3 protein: CASSYYTGDNEQFF. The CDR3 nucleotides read TGTGCCAGCAGCTACTATACAGGGGACAATGAGCAGTTCTTC.

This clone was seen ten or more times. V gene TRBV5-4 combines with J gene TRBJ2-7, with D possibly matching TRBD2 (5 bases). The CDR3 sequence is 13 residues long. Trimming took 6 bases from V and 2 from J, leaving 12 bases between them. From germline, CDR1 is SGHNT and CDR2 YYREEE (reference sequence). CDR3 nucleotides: TGTGCCAGCACCTCAAGGGAGACCTACGAGCAGTACTTC. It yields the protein CASTSRETYEQYF.

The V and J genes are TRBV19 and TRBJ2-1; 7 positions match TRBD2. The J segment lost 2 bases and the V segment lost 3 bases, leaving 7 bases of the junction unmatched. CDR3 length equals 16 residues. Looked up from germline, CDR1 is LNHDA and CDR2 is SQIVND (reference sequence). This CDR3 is CASSIGRGRPYNEQFF. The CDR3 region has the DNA TGTGCCAGTAGTATCGGGCGGGGGAGGCCCTACAATGAGCAGTTCTTC.

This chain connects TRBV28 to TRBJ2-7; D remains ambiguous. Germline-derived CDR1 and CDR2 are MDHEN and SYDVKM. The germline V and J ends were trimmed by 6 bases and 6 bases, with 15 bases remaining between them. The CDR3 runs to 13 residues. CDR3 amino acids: CASSPIGRSEQYF. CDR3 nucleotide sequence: TGTGCCAGCAGCCCGATAGGGCGGTCCGAGCAGTACTTC.

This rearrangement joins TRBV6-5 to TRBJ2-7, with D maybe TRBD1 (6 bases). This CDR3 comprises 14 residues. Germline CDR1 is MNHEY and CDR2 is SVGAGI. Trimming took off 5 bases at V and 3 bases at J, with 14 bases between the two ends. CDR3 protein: CASSEWVGGYEQYF. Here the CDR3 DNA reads TGTGCCAGCAGTGAATGGGTAGGGGGCTACGAGCAGTACTTC.

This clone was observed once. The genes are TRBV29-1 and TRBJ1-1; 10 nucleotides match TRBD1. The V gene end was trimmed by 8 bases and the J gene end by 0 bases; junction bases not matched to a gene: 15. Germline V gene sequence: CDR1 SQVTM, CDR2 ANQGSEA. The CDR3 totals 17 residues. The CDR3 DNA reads TGCAGCTCCCTGAAGACAGGGGGCGCGTCGTTGAACACTGAAGCTTTCTTT. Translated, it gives CSSLKTGGASLNTEAFF.

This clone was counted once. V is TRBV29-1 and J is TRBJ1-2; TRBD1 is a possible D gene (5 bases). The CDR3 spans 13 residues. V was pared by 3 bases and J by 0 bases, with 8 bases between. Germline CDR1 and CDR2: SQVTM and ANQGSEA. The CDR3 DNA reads TGCAGCGTTGAGGGGGGAGCTAACTATGGCTACACCTTC. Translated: CSVEGGANYGYTF. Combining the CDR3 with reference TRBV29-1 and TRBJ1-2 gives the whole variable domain SAVISQKPSRDICQRGTSLTIQCQVDSQVTMMFWYRQQPGQSLTLIATANQGSEATYESGFVIDKFPISRPNLTFSTLTVSNMSPEDSSIYLCSVEGGANYGYTFGSGTRLTVV.

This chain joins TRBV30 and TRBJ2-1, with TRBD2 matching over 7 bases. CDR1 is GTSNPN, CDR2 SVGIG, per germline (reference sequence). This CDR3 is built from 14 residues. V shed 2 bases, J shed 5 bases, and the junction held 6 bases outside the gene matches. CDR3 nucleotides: TGTGCCTGGAGTCTGGGCGGGAGAGACAATGAGCAGTTCTTC. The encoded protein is CAWSLGGRDNEQFF.

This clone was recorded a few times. CDR3 sequence reads: CASSASAGGLGEQFF. The CDR3 DNA follows: TGTGCCAGTAGTGCGTCAGCGGGAGGGCTCGGGGAGCAGTTCTTC. This chain connects TRBV19 to TRBJ2-1, with 10 bases aligning to TRBD2. Germline trimming cut 5 bases from V and 10 bases from J; bases unmatched to any gene: 11. Germline lookup yields CDR1 LNHDA and CDR2 SQIVND (reference sequence). The CDR3 is 15 residues long.